The 28 T cell receptor beta chains below were found in one sample sequenced in a study of blood T cell repertoires in COVID-19. Clones were read by immunoSEQ multiplex PCR, and TCRdb kept only the in-frame ones, dropping some. Among 110,000 to 150,000 clones, approximately 80% were seen once, and the ten largest hold around 9.6%. The sample was peripheral blood. The receptors come from a man aged 60 to 69 with active or convalescent COVID-19.

The chain recombines TRBV4-1 with TRBJ2-1; D ambiguous. V lost 1 base and J lost 10, with 5 bases in between. The CDR3 runs 11 residues. Germline CDR1 is MGHRA and CDR2 is YSYEKL. The chain's CDR3 is CASSQVREQFF. The CDR3 coding sequence is TGCGCCAGCAGCCAAGTGCGGGAGCAGTTCTTC.

The gene calls are TRBV3-1 (or the pseudogene TRBV3-2) and TRBJ2-1; 9 bases match TRBD2. The CDR3 has 14 amino acids. Germline trimming cut 4 bases from V and 9 bases from J; bases unmatched to any gene: 7. Germline V lookup: CDR1 LGHDT, CDR2 YNNKEL (reference sequence). CDR3 sequence reads: CASSRGTSQGEQFF. The DNA for the CDR3 is TGTGCCAGCAGCCGCGGGACTAGCCAGGGTGAGCAGTTCTTC.

This rearrangement joins TRBV5-5 to TRBJ2-7; D ambiguous. The germline V and J ends were trimmed by 1 base and 4 bases, with 9 bases remaining between them. The CDR3 has 13 amino acids. The germline CDR1 and CDR2 sequences are SGHKS and YYEKEE (reference sequence). Written as DNA, the CDR3 is TGTGCCAGCAGCTTGTCCCTAAGTTACGAGCAGTACGTC. It codes for CASSLSLSYEQYV.

As concerns this clone: At one of its ends the junction is not consistent with the germline gene, which may arise from a read error. The rearrangement joins TRBV7-6 to TRBJ2-1; TRBD2 agrees at 8 bases. The CDR3 has 20 amino acids. Germline CDR1 reads SGHVS; CDR2 reads FNYEAQ. The CDR3 loop reads CASSLGGGGHYDPDYTEQFF. The CDR3 nucleotides read TGTGCCAGCAGCTTAGGCGGCGGGGGGCACTACGATCCCGATTACACTGAGCAGTTCTTC.

CDR3 DNA sequence: TGTGCCAGCAGCTTAGCACAATTTCAGGGGACTACTGGGGAGCAGTTCTTC. Translating it yields CASSLAQFQGTTGEQFF. The chain has TRBV11-2 and TRBJ2-1; D is possibly TRBD2 (7 bases). The length of the CDR3 is 17 residues. Trimming removed 1 base at V and 10 bases at J, with 23 bases between. The germline V gene encodes CDR1 SGHAT and CDR2 FQNNGV. Complete variable domain (other parts from reference TRBV11-2 and TRBJ2-1): EAGVAQSPRYKIIEKRQSVAFWCNPISGHATLYWYQQILGQGPKLLIQFQNNGVVDDSQLPKDRFSAERLKGVDSTLKIQPAKLEDSAVYLCASSLAQFQGTTGEQFFGPGTRLTVL.

In DNA form, the CDR3 reads TGTGCCTGGTTGGTAGCGGGAGTTCCGAATGAGCAGTTCTTC. Its translation is CAWLVAGVPNEQFF. This chain links TRBV30 with TRBJ2-1; TRBD2 aligns across 9 bases. Germline V lookup: CDR1 GTSNPN, CDR2 SVGIG (reference sequence). V shed 5 bases, J shed 7 bases, and the junction held 9 bases outside the gene matches. The CDR3 has 14 amino acids.

This chain's CDR3 is CASSGVAGTGVSGANVLTF. In DNA, the CDR3 is TGTGCCAGCAGTGGGGTGGCCGGGACAGGGGTCTCTGGGGCCAACGTCCTGACTTTC. J is TRBJ2-6 and V is TRBV6-1, with 10 bases lining up with TRBD1. CDR3 size: 19 residues. CDR1 is MNHNS, CDR2 SASEGT, per germline. With V trimmed by 4 bases and J by 0 bases, 9 bases remained unmatched.

The rearrangement links TRBV5-6 to TRBJ1-2, with D perhaps TRBD1 (5 bases). The CDR3 has 15 residues. Trimming cost V 0 bases and J 2 bases, with 11 bases left between them. Germline CDR1 reads SGHDT; CDR2 reads YYEEEE. The CDR3 protein is CASSLAYRTNYGYTF. CDR3 bases: TGTGCCAGCAGCTTGGCCTACAGGACCAACTATGGCTACACCTTC.

V gene TRBV28 combines with J gene TRBJ2-7, with D possibly matching TRBD1 (6 bases). Germline CDR1 reads MDHEN; CDR2 reads SYDVKM. The V end lost 6 bases, the J end lost 1 base, and 10 bases lay between the germline ends. This CDR3 has 13 amino acids. Written as DNA, the CDR3 is TGTGCCAGCAGCCCCACAGGGTCCTACGAGCAGTACGTC. Amino acid sequence: CASSPTGSYEQYV.

V gene TRBV6-5 combines with J gene TRBJ1-3, with D unresolved. This CDR3 region has 15 residues. The V end was cut by 0 bases, the J end by 3 bases, with 9 bases between. Germline V gives CDR1 MNHEY, CDR2 SVGAGI. The CDR3 region is CASSYSRRDGNTIYF. The CDR3, as DNA: TGTGCCAGCAGTTACTCGAGGAGGGATGGAAACACCATATATTTT.

This rearrangement joins TRBV7-2 to TRBJ2-2; D unclear. Trimming pared 1 base from V and 0 bases from J, leaving 9 bases between. This CDR3 contains 16 residues. Germline values: CDR1 SGHTA, CDR2 FQGNSA. The CDR3 reads CASSLVSSSNTGELFF. The CDR3 DNA reads TGTGCCAGCAGCTTAGTTAGCTCCTCGAACACCGGGGAGCTGTTTTTT.

The rearrangement joins TRBV7-9 to TRBJ1-4; 7 bases are shared with TRBD1. This CDR3 spans 15 amino acids. The V and J ends lost 2 bases and 1 base, in that order; junction bases with no gene match: 1. CDR1 is SEHNR and CDR2 is FQNEAQ in the germline V gene (reference sequence). CDR3 in amino acids: CASSLRQGTNEKLFF. CDR3 bases: TGTGCCAGCAGCTTAAGACAGGGAACTAATGAAAAACTGTTTTTT.

The genes are TRBV5-1 and TRBJ2-7, with 7 bases matching TRBD1. CDR1 and CDR2 (germline): SGHRS, YFSETQ. V gave up 4 bases and J gave up 1 base; unmatched junction bases: 8. The CDR3 has 15 amino acids. CDR3 residues: CASSPPGQESYEQYF. CDR3 in DNA: TGCGCCAGCAGCCCCCCTGGACAGGAATCCTACGAGCAGTACTTC. Looking up the rest from reference TRBV5-1 and TRBJ2-7 gives the full variable domain: KAGVTQTPRYLIKTRGQQVTLSCSPISGHRSVSWYQQTPGQGLQFLFEYFSETQRNKGNFPGRFSGRQFSNSRSEMNVSTLELGDSALYLCASSPPGQESYEQYFGPGTRLTVT.

The genes are TRBV5-8 and TRBJ2-5, with 13 bases matching TRBD2. CDR1 is SGHTS and CDR2 is YDEGEE in the germline V gene. This CDR3 spans 17 amino acids. The V gene end was trimmed by 5 bases and the J gene end by 1 base; junction bases not matched to a gene: 8. The CDR3 sequence: CASRSGTSGALQETQYF. The CDR3 bases are TGTGCCAGCAGATCTGGGACTAGCGGGGCACTCCAAGAGACCCAGTACTTC.

This sequence joins TRBV12-3 or TRBV12-4 and TRBJ1-1; D is uncertain. The CDR3 is 11 residues long. V lost 6 bases and J 4 bases, leaving 6 bases between the germline ends. As DNA, the CDR3 is TGTGCCAGCAGCGTCAGCACTGAAGCTTTCTTT. As protein: CASSVSTEAFF.

The chain recombines TRBV6-2 or TRBV6-3 with TRBJ1-2, with TRBD1 identical over 7 bases. V trimming: 6 bases; J trimming: 5 bases; junction bases outside the gene matches: 12. CDR3 length: 15 amino acids. CDR1 MNHEY and CDR2 SVGEGT come from the germline V gene. Written as DNA, the CDR3 is TGTGCCAGCAGCTCACCGGGACAGAACACTTATGGCTACACCTTC. Translation: CASSSPGQNTYGYTF.

This clone came up a few times. The chain recombines TRBV3-1 (or the pseudogene TRBV3-2) with TRBJ1-1; D not resolved. Germline lookup yields CDR1 LGHDT and CDR2 YNNKEL (reference sequence). The CDR3 has 12 amino acids. V lost 5 bases and J lost 8, with 12 bases in between. CDR3 protein: CASSINSGEAFF. CDR3 sequence (DNA): TGTGCCAGCAGCATTAACTCCGGGGAAGCTTTCTTT.

This clone was detected only a few times. V gene TRBV27 combines with J gene TRBJ1-2, with a weak D call TRBD1 (6 bases). Trimming stripped 2 bases from V and 4 bases from J, with 11 bases between. This CDR3 comprises 14 residues. CDR1 MNHEY and CDR2 SMNVEV come from the germline V gene (reference sequence). This CDR3 is CASSLRGGSYGYTF. Written as DNA, the CDR3 is TGTGCCAGCAGTTTAAGGGGGGGCAGCTATGGCTACACCTTC.

The chain recombines TRBV3-1 (or the pseudogene TRBV3-2) with TRBJ1-1; 10 bases align to TRBD1. Unmatched junction bases numbered 6, after V lost 2 bases and J lost 6 bases. Germline V gives CDR1 LGHDT, CDR2 YNNKEL (reference sequence). The CDR3 spans 15 residues. The CDR3 loop reads CASSQPGTGDPEAFF. DNA for the CDR3: TGTGCCAGCAGCCAACCCGGGACAGGGGACCCTGAAGCTTTCTTT.

The genes are TRBV7-8 and TRBJ1-1; the D gene is possibly TRBD1 (6 bases). The V end was cut by 8 bases, the J end by 0 bases, with 13 bases between. CDR3 length: 14 residues. Germline lookup yields CDR1 SGHVS and CDR2 FQNEAQ. The CDR3 region has the DNA TGTGCCAGCCAACAGGGAAACCTGAACACTGAAGCTTTCTTT. It is translated as CASQQGNLNTEAFF.

The chain has TRBV30 and TRBJ1-6, with TRBD1 as a possible D gene (6 bases). The CDR3 contains 15 residues. Germline-derived CDR1 and CDR2 are GTSNPN and SVGIG (reference sequence). V lost 5 bases to trimming and J lost 7 bases, with 18 bases between them. The chain's CDR3 is CAWGGMGAANSPLHF. CDR3 DNA sequence: TGTGCCTGGGGGGGAATGGGGGCAGCCAATTCACCCCTCCACTTT.

In DNA, the CDR3 is TGTGCCTGGAGTGATCTTGGGGGGGGATACAATGAGCAGTTCTTC. Its translation is CAWSDLGGGYNEQFF. V is TRBV30 and J is TRBJ2-1; 7 nucleotides align to TRBD2. CDR1 GTSNPN and CDR2 SVGIG come from the germline V gene (reference sequence). CDR3 length: 15 residues. V gave up 1 base and J gave up 4 bases; unmatched junction bases: 7.

The rearrangement joins TRBV11-3 to TRBJ2-5, with a tentative D call TRBD2 (5 bases). Germline CDR1 SGHNT, CDR2 YENEEA. V lost 1 base, J lost 5 bases, and 14 bases lay in between. This CDR3 has 15 amino acids. The CDR3 DNA reads as TGTGCCAGCAGCTTAGCCCAAACTAGTACTGAGACCCAGTACTTC. As protein: CASSLAQTSTETQYF.

The chain is built from TRBV4-3 and TRBJ1-1, with D unclear. V was shortened by 1 base and J by 1 base, with 7 bases between the two germline ends. CDR1 and CDR2 from the germline V gene are LGHNA and YSLEER. The CDR3 loop spans 14 amino acids. As DNA, the CDR3 is TGCGCCAGCAGCCAAGTAGCAGCGAACACTGAAGCTTTCTTT. This encodes CASSQVAANTEAFF.

The rearrangement links TRBV21-1 to TRBJ2-3; TRBD2, the table's D call, lacks a check against the DNA. TRBV21-1 constitutes a pseudogene. The CDR3 is made up of 16 amino acids. CDR3: CASRGLAPKSTDTQYF. CDR3 nucleotides: TGTGCCAGCAGGGGACTAGCCCCAAAAAGCACAGATACGCAGTATTTT.

This chain joins TRBV10-3 and TRBJ1-4; D gene uncertain. V lost 5 bases to trimming and J lost 0 bases, with 7 bases between them. The CDR3 sequence is 14 residues long. Germline V CDR1 and CDR2: ENHRY, SYGVKD. The CDR3: CAISPDTTNEKLFF. The CDR3 DNA follows: TGTGCCATCAGTCCAGATACAACTAATGAAAAACTGTTTTTT.

The V and J genes are TRBV7-2 and TRBJ2-5; 8 nucleotides match TRBD2. V gave up 5 bases and J gave up 7 bases; unmatched junction bases: 6. This CDR3 is 13 amino acids long. Germline loops: CDR1 SGHTA, CDR2 FQGNSA. CDR3 amino acids: CASSRTGGVTQYF. In nucleotides, the CDR3 is TGTGCCAGCAGCCGGACGGGGGGGGTGACCCAGTACTTC.

This clone was counted a few times. Here the CDR3 DNA reads TGTGCCAGCAGCGGCGGAGTCCCCGCCTATAATTCACCCCTCCACTTT. Translation: CASSGGVPAYNSPLHF. This chain connects TRBV9 to TRBJ1-6; D is ambiguous. The V gene lost 3 bases and the J gene lost 2 bases, with 12 bases spanning the gap. CDR1 SGDLS and CDR2 YYNGEE come from the germline V gene. The CDR3 runs to 16 residues.